The 30 T cell receptor beta chains given below trace back to one sample, sequenced in a study of OX40 agonist ivuxolimab in advanced cancers. TCRdb's table, derived via immunoSEQ multiplex PCR, lists solely in-frame clones and lacks some. The table lists tens of thousands of clones, 85% to 90% of them singletons, with around 5% in the top ten. This specimen was CD4+ or CD8+ T cells sorted from blood, taken in a trial of the OX40 agonist ivuxolimab. The source is an adult with an advanced solid tumor such as melanoma, head and neck, liver or kidney cancer.

This chain joins TRBV5-1 and TRBJ2-5; 9 bases match TRBD1. V lost 4 bases, J lost 5 bases, and 12 bases stayed unmatched. The CDR3 runs 16 residues. Per the germline V gene, CDR1 is SGHRS and CDR2 is YFSETQ. This chain's CDR3 is CASSPTGQGLGETQYF. The CDR3 DNA sequence: TGCGCCAGCAGCCCCACTGGACAGGGGTTGGGGGAGACCCAGTACTTC.

In this sample, this clone turned up once. This sequence joins TRBV19 and TRBJ2-2; 7 bases are shared with TRBD1. The CDR3 runs 16 residues. Germline assignment: CDR1 LNHDA and CDR2 SQIVND (reference sequence). After removal of 9 bases from V and 2 bases from J, the junction contained 12 bases not matched to a gene. CDR3 loop: CASKRQGNPNTGELFF. The DNA for the CDR3 is TGTGCCAGCAAGAGACAGGGTAACCCCAACACCGGGGAGCTGTTTTTT.

V is TRBV5-4 and J is TRBJ1-6; TRBD1 might be the D (6 bases). V shed 3 bases and J shed 4 bases, with 11 bases lying between them. This CDR3 has 15 amino acids. Germline-derived CDR1 and CDR2 are SGHNT and YYREEE (reference sequence). This chain's CDR3 is CASSSPGQYNSPLHF. The CDR3 region has the DNA TGTGCCAGCAGCTCGCCGGGACAATATAATTCACCCCTCCACTTT.

This chain links TRBV7-9 with TRBJ1-5; TRBD1 matches at 7 bases. Germline assignment: CDR1 SEHNR and CDR2 FQNEAQ (reference sequence). The trim removed 1 base at V and 7 bases at J, leaving 4 bases unmatched. The CDR3 contains 14 residues. DNA for the CDR3: TGTGCCAGCAGCTTAGGACAGGGAGAACAGCCCCAGCATTTT. It encodes CASSLGQGEQPQHF.

The chain carries TRBV19 and TRBJ1-6, with a weak D call TRBD1 (6 bases). The CDR3 is 13 residues long. Germline CDR1 is LNHDA and CDR2 is SQIVND (reference sequence). V was cut by 6 bases and J by 8 bases, with 11 bases left in between. The CDR3 sequence: CASSDEGDSPLHF. The CDR3 DNA is TGTGCCAGTAGCGATGAGGGGGATTCACCCCTCCACTTT.

The V and J genes are TRBV21-1 and TRBJ2-1. TRBV21-1 corresponds to a pseudogene. The CDR3 contains 13 residues. As DNA, the CDR3 is TGTGCACACCTATGGCATAGCTACAATGAGCAGTTCTTC. Residues: CAHLWHSYNEQFF.

This clone was seen once. The chain carries TRBV5-1 and TRBJ1-1, with D hard to call. The V gene lost 0 bases and the J gene lost 0 bases, with 6 bases spanning the gap. Germline CDR1 SGHRS, CDR2 YFSETQ. The CDR3 is 14 residues long. CDR3 region: CASSLGALNTEAFF. In DNA form, the CDR3 reads TGCGCCAGCAGCTTGGGGGCGCTGAACACTGAAGCTTTCTTT.

This clone qualifies as medium-sized. The chain carries TRBV7-2 and TRBJ2-5; the D is unclear. Per the germline V gene, CDR1 is SGHTA and CDR2 is FQGNSA. The CDR3 extends over 12 amino acids. Trimming cost V 3 bases and J 1 base, with 3 bases left between them. As DNA, the CDR3 is TGTGCCAGCAGCTTTACCCAAGAGACCCAGTACTTC. This encodes CASSFTQETQYF.

The CDR3 sequence is CASSPGQGIYGYTF. CDR3 sequence (DNA): TGTGCCAGCAGCCCGGGGCAGGGGATATATGGCTACACCTTC. The chain combines TRBV7-2 with TRBJ1-2; D is possibly TRBD1 (6 bases). V shed 5 bases and J shed 5 bases, with 15 bases lying between them. Germline assignment: CDR1 SGHTA and CDR2 FQGNSA. The CDR3 length is 14 residues.

This clone was observed a single time. CDR3: CASNTQGFSEQFF. CDR3 DNA: TGTGCCAGCAATACGCAGGGGTTTAGTGAGCAGTTCTTC. The chain is built from TRBV7-9 and TRBJ2-1; a possible D gene is TRBD1 (6 bases). Per the germline V gene, CDR1 is SEHNR and CDR2 is FQNEAQ (reference sequence). Trimming cost V 7 bases and J 9 bases, with 16 bases left between them. This CDR3 is 13 amino acids long.

The chain is built from TRBV11-2 and TRBJ2-5; 10 bases are shared with TRBD2. CDR1 SGHAT and CDR2 FQNNGV come from the germline V gene. The junction had 3 bases not matched to a gene; V was cut back by 3 bases and J by 5 bases. The CDR3 consists of 14 residues. The CDR3, as DNA: TGTGCCAGCAGCTTCCTGACTAGCGGGGAGACCCAGTACTTC. Translating gives CASSFLTSGETQYF.

The V call is TRBV11-2, the J call TRBJ1-1, with 9 bases fitting TRBD1. Trimming took 5 bases from V and 10 from J; bases not matched to a gene: 11. This CDR3 comprises 14 residues. The V gene's germline CDR1 is SGHAT and CDR2 FQNNGV. CDR3 in DNA: TGTGCCAGCAGCCTAGGGACAGGGAGACGGTTAGCTTTCTTT. Translation: CASSLGTGRRLAFF.

The genes are TRBV10-3 and TRBJ2-5; 10 nucleotides line up with TRBD1. There are 15 residues in the CDR3. The V gene's germline CDR1 is ENHRY and CDR2 SYGVKD. V lost 2 bases and J lost 9; bases outside the gene matches: 9. DNA for the CDR3: TGTGCCATCAGTGAGGGGACAGGGGACGGCCGGGCCCAGTACTTC. Amino acid sequence: CAISEGTGDGRAQYF.

The chain carries TRBV7-2 and TRBJ2-5; TRBD2 might be the D (5 bases). Germline V gene data show CDR1 as SGHTA and CDR2 as FQGNSA. V lost 7 bases, J lost 5 bases, and 14 bases lay in between. The CDR3 has 13 residues. The CDR3 protein is CASTPGWSETQYF. The CDR3 nucleotides read TGTGCCAGCACTCCGGGGTGGTCGGAGACCCAGTACTTC.

A single count supports this clone. This chain connects TRBV2 to TRBJ2-2; 9 bases are a match to TRBD1. Germline V CDR1 and CDR2: SNHLY, FYNNEI. The CDR3 sequence is 14 residues long. J lost 4 bases, V lost 4 bases, and 1 base had no gene match. DNA of the CDR3: TGTGCCAGCAGTGGGGACAGGGTCACCGGGGAGCTGTTTTTT. This translates into CASSGDRVTGELFF.

DNA of the CDR3: TGTGCCAGCAGCTATGGTCGCCAAGAGACCCAGTACTTC. Translating it yields CASSYGRQETQYF. The chain joins TRBV11-2 to TRBJ2-5; D not resolved. Between the trimmed V and J ends, which lost 4 bases and 1 base, there was a span of 7 bases. Germline lookup yields CDR1 SGHAT and CDR2 FQNNGV. The CDR3 covers 13 residues.

The V call is TRBV19, the J call TRBJ2-1; no clear D. CDR1 is LNHDA and CDR2 is SQIVND in the germline V gene (reference sequence). The V gene lost 6 bases and the J gene lost 6 bases, with 9 bases spanning the gap. The CDR3 has 12 amino acids. CDR3 residues: CASSLAVNEQFF. In nucleotides, the CDR3 is TGTGCCAGTAGCCTCGCTGTCAATGAGCAGTTCTTC.

The gene calls are TRBV25-1 and TRBJ2-5; TRBD1 might be the D (5 bases). Germline values: CDR1 MGHDK, CDR2 SYGVNS. This CDR3 spans 15 amino acids. Trimming shortened V by 3 bases and J by 0 bases, and 11 bases separated the two germline ends. CDR3 sequence (DNA): TGTGCCAGCAGTGACCCATCAGGGAACCAAGAGACCCAGTACTTC. Translated, it gives CASSDPSGNQETQYF.

V gene TRBV6-1 combines with J gene TRBJ2-3, with D hard to call. Germline CDR1 is MNHNS and CDR2 is SASEGT. The V end lost 3 bases, the J end lost 2 bases, and 9 bases lay between the germline ends. This CDR3 region has 14 residues. CDR3 region: CASSETRDTDTQYF. In DNA form, the CDR3 reads TGTGCCAGCAGTGAGACCCGAGACACAGATACGCAGTATTTT.

The chain carries TRBV5-1 and TRBJ2-1; no reliable D call. The CDR3 extends over 14 amino acids. Germline lookup yields CDR1 SGHRS and CDR2 YFSETQ. The V end was cut by 0 bases, the J end by 8 bases, with 12 bases between. DNA for the CDR3: TGCGCCAGCAGCTTGGTGCGCCCGTGGGATGAGCAGTTCTTC. Translation: CASSLVRPWDEQFF.

The chain is built from TRBV7-9 and TRBJ2-5; tentatively, D is TRBD1 (6 bases). Trimming shortened V by 3 bases and J by 2 bases, and 10 bases separated the two germline ends. The CDR3 totals 14 residues. CDR1 is SEHNR and CDR2 is FQNEAQ in the germline V gene (reference sequence). In DNA, the CDR3 is TGTGCCAGCAGCTTTTTTGGACAGCAAGAGACCCAGTACTTC. It specifies CASSFFGQQETQYF.

This sequence joins TRBV5-1 and TRBJ2-7; D is unclear. The germline CDR1 and CDR2 sequences are SGHRS and YFSETQ. The CDR3 contains 13 residues. V was trimmed by 0 bases and J by 6 bases, leaving 10 bases between them. The DNA of the CDR3 is TGCGCCAGCAGCTTGGCCGCCCCAGGCGAGCAGTACTTC. Protein product: CASSLAAPGEQYF.

This clone was seen a handful of times. CDR3 DNA: TGCGCCAGCAGCTTGGGCAGGGCGAAATTGACCTACGAGCAGTACTTC. Translated, it gives CASSLGRAKLTYEQYF. The V gene is TRBV5-1, the J gene TRBJ2-7; D might be TRBD1 (5 bases). The V end was cut by 0 bases, the J end by 2 bases, with 15 bases between. Germline CDR1 and CDR2: SGHRS and YFSETQ. The CDR3 covers 16 residues.

This chain connects TRBV2 to TRBJ1-2, with a possible D match to TRBD1 (5 bases). Per germline, CDR1 SNHLY and CDR2 FYNNEI. This CDR3 is built from 15 residues. V was clipped by 6 bases and J by 3 bases, with 17 bases between them. CDR3 loop: CASSPSGRDDYGYTF. Written as DNA, the CDR3 is TGTGCCAGCAGCCCCTCGGGCAGGGATGACTATGGCTACACCTTC.

This chain joins TRBV28 and TRBJ1-3; D call uncertain. The CDR3 runs to 16 residues. Germline V gene data show CDR1 as MDHEN and CDR2 as SYDVKM. Trimming shortened V by 6 bases and J by 0 bases, and 15 bases separated the two germline ends. The CDR3 loop is CASSPSGSFSGNTIYF. The DNA of the CDR3 is TGTGCCAGCAGCCCCTCAGGCTCCTTCTCTGGAAACACCATATATTTT.

The chain couples TRBV28 to TRBJ2-7; no definite D call. CDR1 is MDHEN, CDR2 SYDVKM, per germline. The V end was cut by 7 bases, the J end by 9 bases, with 19 bases between. This CDR3 is built from 13 residues. DNA for the CDR3: TGTGCCAGCACCAACGGTGGGCGGCCAGGGCAGTACTTC. It encodes CASTNGGRPGQYF.

The rearrangement uses TRBV18 and TRBJ1-4; D ambiguous. The CDR3 spans 15 residues. From germline, CDR1 is KGHSH and CDR2 LQKENI. V lost 2 bases and J 4 bases, leaving 11 bases between the germline ends. The CDR3 spells CASSPSGSGNEKLFF. The CDR3 DNA is TGTGCCAGCTCACCAAGCGGCTCGGGTAATGAAAAACTGTTTTTT.

This clone was seen only a few times. The chain combines TRBV11-2 with TRBJ1-1; D remains unclear. The CDR3 runs to 14 residues. Germline V gene lookup returns CDR1 SGHAT and CDR2 FQNNGV. Trimming pared 4 bases from V and 7 bases from J, leaving 16 bases between. The CDR3 reads CASSSLRYSGEAFF. The CDR3 bases are TGTGCCAGCAGCTCCCTCAGGTATTCGGGTGAAGCTTTCTTT.

The rearrangement joins TRBV6-5 to TRBJ1-2; 9 nucleotides align to TRBD1. The V and J ends lost 3 bases and 5 bases, in that order; junction bases with no gene match: 7. The CDR3 length is 15 residues. Germline assignment: CDR1 MNHEY and CDR2 SVGAGI. CDR3 sequence reads: CASSYHPGQGYGYTF. Written as DNA, the CDR3 is TGTGCCAGCAGTTATCACCCGGGACAGGGATATGGCTACACCTTC.

This chain uses TRBV29-1 with TRBJ2-3; a weak D match, TRBD1 (5 bases). In germline, CDR1 is SQVTM, CDR2 ANQGSEA. V was clipped by 7 bases and J by 3 bases, with 17 bases between them. The CDR3 extends over 14 amino acids. This CDR3 reads CSGIIKGMTDTQYF. For the CDR3, the DNA is TGCAGCGGCATCATCAAGGGGATGACAGATACGCAGTATTTT.